This T cell receptor beta chain was retrieved from a study of T cell responses to AZD1222 COVID-19 vaccine. The overall study: Some second doses came at about 4 weeks and others at about 12 weeks; these were pooled. Findings and limits, study-wide: Clonal diversity was possibly underestimated, and the donors were mostly white British, with more females.

In this sample, this clone turned up a few times. Its antigen is as yet unknown. Produced via immunoSEQ multiplex PCR; TCRdb's table is partial and in-frame only. Among 150,000 to 160,000 clones listed, about 87% were seen once. J lost 5 bases, V lost 4 bases, and 8 bases had no gene match. This CDR3 comprises 16 residues. From germline, CDR1 is LNHDA and CDR2 SQIVND (reference sequence). The receptor comes from an adult in good health. This rearrangement joins TRBV19 to TRBJ1-5; 10 bases align to TRBD1. Material: peripheral blood, obtained on day 0 of AZD1222 vaccination. CDR3 nucleotide sequence: TGTGCCAGTAGTACCTGGCGGACAGGGGGGGATCAGCCCCAGCATTTT. The encoded protein is CASSTWRTGGDQPQHF.